The 5 T cell receptor beta chains given below trace back to one sample, sequenced in a study of blood T cell repertoires in COVID-19. The data were produced by immunoSEQ multiplex PCR, yet TCRdb's version contains in-frame clones alone and is incomplete. Of some 180,000 clones in the sample, almost 85% were seen once. Sequencing input: peripheral blood. Every receptor here comes from a woman at least 80 years old with COVID-19, enrolled during active disease.

CDR3 DNA: TGTGCCAGCAGCTTAGGGCGGCCTAGCGGGAGAGGAAGCGAGCAGTACTTC. Its protein is CASSLGRPSGRGSEQYF. This rearrangement joins TRBV7-2 to TRBJ2-7; 10 bases match TRBD2. Trimming at V came to 1 base and at J to 6 bases, leaving 12 bases not matched to a gene. Germline CDR1 and CDR2: SGHTA and FQGNSA. The CDR3 is 17 amino acids.

The V call is TRBV3-1 (or the pseudogene TRBV3-2), the J call TRBJ2-5; D not resolved. Trimming removed 4 bases at V and 11 bases at J, with 14 bases between. Per the germline V gene, CDR1 is LGHDT and CDR2 is YNNKEL (reference sequence). The CDR3 runs 12 residues. Here the CDR3 reads CASSLSNGPQYF. The CDR3 nucleotides are TGTGCCAGCAGCCTATCGAATGGCCCGCAGTACTTC.

The chain combines TRBV29-1 with TRBJ2-3, with D maybe TRBD2 (6 bases). The germline CDR1 and CDR2 sequences are SQVTM and ANQGSEA. The CDR3 has 14 amino acids. Trimming removed 7 bases from V and 2 bases from J, with 16 bases in between. The CDR3 bases are TGCAGCGCCGTGGTCGGGGGACCCACAGATACGCAGTATTTT. It codes for CSAVVGGPTDTQYF.

The rearrangement joins TRBV7-3 to TRBJ2-5; D perhaps matches TRBD2 (5 bases). Trimming cost V 6 bases and J 1 base, with 15 bases left between them. Germline V gives CDR1 SGHTA, CDR2 FQGTGA. There are 15 residues in the CDR3. The CDR3 is CASSRGSNSQETQYF. CDR3 sequence (DNA): TGTGCCAGCAGTCGAGGGTCGAACAGCCAAGAGACCCAGTACTTC. The full variable domain, in which reference TRBV7-3 and TRBJ2-5 provide the parts outside the CDR3, is GAGVSQTPSNKVTEKGKYVELRCDPISGHTALYWYRQSLGQGPEFLIYFQGTGAADDSGLPNDRFFAVRPEGSVSTLKIQRTERGDSAVYLCASSRGSNSQETQYFGPGTRLLVL.

The V and J genes are TRBV27 and TRBJ1-2; the match to TRBD1 covers 8 bases. CDR3 length: 16 residues. V lost 6 bases to trimming and J lost 8 bases; unmatched junction nucleotides: 17. Germline-derived CDR1 and CDR2 are MNHEY and SMNVEV (reference sequence). CDR3 nucleotide sequence: TGTGCCAGCAGATCGGGGACGCAGGGGGCCCGGCGGGGCTACACCTTC. Translating it yields CASRSGTQGARRGYTF.